This T cell receptor beta chain was sequenced during a study of cytomegalovirus exposure and HLA in healthy donors. The CDR3 contains 12 residues. V was shortened by 4 bases and J by 7 bases, with 10 bases between the two germline ends. Germline values: CDR1 MNHEY, CDR2 SMNVEV (reference sequence). Study conclusions and caveats: Most TCR beta V segments were productive about 87% or about 30% of the time in an earlier analysis. From TCR beta sequences, most subjects' HLA-A and HLA-B alleles were reportedly predicted accurately.

With respect to this clone: Antigen unknown.

The study sampled nominally healthy donors, though unrecorded immune exposures were likely. The study ran its PCR with 60 Vbeta and 13 Jbeta primers. The table came from immunoSEQ multiplex PCR; TCRdb's copy has only in-frame clones and leaves some out. This table holds around 130,000 clones, 65% to 75% found once. The chain carries TRBV27 and TRBJ1-1; no clear D gene. The clonotype comes from a man in his forties in good health and CMV-seropositive. The source material was PBMCs. CDR3 DNA: TGTGCCAGCAGTTCGCCGACACTTGAAGCTTTCTTT. It is translated as CASSSPTLEAFF.